The 11 T cell receptor beta chains listed next were all sequenced from one sample in a study of blood T cells in healthy people across ages. A second about 6 to 11 cycle PCR used barcoded and J-beta primers. TCRdb re-called the 5' RACE reads with MiXCR, one entry per CDR3 protein. The sample yields over 600,000 distinct CDR3 sequences, around 43% seen once. Specimen: blood. Receptors originate from a man aged 80 or over in good health.

In this sample, this clonotype turned up many times. The chain links TRBV4-3 to TRBJ2-1; TRBD1 agrees at 7 bases. CDR3 length: 16 residues. The germline V gene has CDR1 LGHNA and CDR2 YSLEER. The trim removed 1 base at V and 5 bases at J, leaving 8 bases unmatched. CDR3 sequence: CASSQVGTAPNNEQFF. CDR3 nucleotide sequence: TGCGCCAGCAGCCAAGTTGGGACAGCTCCGAACAATGAGCAGTTCTTC.

The CDR3 nucleotides are TGTGCCAGCCCACTTGGACTAGCGTCTGCCCCATTCACAGATACGCAGTATTTT. Protein sequence: CASPLGLASAPFTDTQYF. The chain carries TRBV18 and TRBJ2-3, with 9 bases fitting TRBD2. Germline assignment: CDR1 KGHSH and CDR2 LQKENI. This CDR3 has 18 amino acids. The V gene end was trimmed by 8 bases and the J gene end by 2 bases; junction bases not matched to a gene: 17.

Only a few counts were recorded for this clonotype. The chain recombines TRBV14 with TRBJ1-2; D uncertain. The CDR3 extends over 13 amino acids. Per germline, CDR1 SGHDN and CDR2 FVKESK. The V gene lost 3 bases and the J gene lost 8 bases, with 13 bases spanning the gap. Written as DNA, the CDR3 is TGTGCCAGCAGCCAGTACTTCGAACGGGGCTACACCTTC. It is translated as CASSQYFERGYTF.

J is TRBJ2-7 and V is TRBV12-3 or TRBV12-4; tentatively, D is TRBD1 (5 bases). This CDR3 spans 14 amino acids. Trimming left V 5 bases short and J 3 bases short, with 14 bases between. For the CDR3, the DNA is TGTGCCAGCAGTCAAGACAGCAACTTCTACGAGCAGTACTTC. It is translated as CASSQDSNFYEQYF.

Remarks on this clonotype: A much larger clone differs from this one at a single base, so this may be a read error. The chain has TRBV12-3 or TRBV12-4 and TRBJ2-2; no definite D call. V lost 7 bases, J lost 4 bases, and 7 bases lay in between. This CDR3 contains 12 residues. CDR3: CASKMVTGELFF. In nucleotides, the CDR3 is TGTGCCAGCAAGATGGTCACCGGGGAGCTGTTTTTT.

The rearrangement joins TRBV29-1 to TRBJ2-1, with D possibly being TRBD1 or TRBD2 (5 bases each). Trimming took off 7 bases at V and 7 bases at J, with 26 bases between the two ends. The CDR3 runs 16 residues. Germline V gives CDR1 SQVTM, CDR2 ANQGSEA. CDR3 in amino acids: CSATKRGAPARNEQFF. The CDR3 coding sequence is TGCAGCGCAACAAAACGAGGGGCGCCGGCTAGGAATGAGCAGTTCTTC.

About this clonotype itself: This clone may be a read error of a much larger clone one base away. The J gene is TRBJ2-5, the V gene TRBV7-3; tentative D call: TRBD2 (7 bases). Germline CDR1 is SGHTA and CDR2 is FQGTGA. V was cut by 7 bases and J by 11 bases, with 20 bases left in between. CDR3 length: 13 amino acids. CDR3 in amino acids: CASNQGGAGEQYF. The DNA for the CDR3 is TGTGCCAGCAATCAAGGGGGGGCCGGTGAGCAGTACTTC.

A few counts support this clonotype. The chain couples TRBV6-5 to TRBJ2-1; TRBD2 matches at 7 bases. The CDR3 has 13 amino acids. Trimming cost V 8 bases and J 6 bases; bases outside gene matches: 7. Germline V gene sequence: CDR1 MNHEY, CDR2 SVGAGI. The CDR3 reads CASDLAVPNEQFF. CDR3 coding DNA: TGTGCCAGCGATCTAGCGGTCCCCAATGAGCAGTTCTTC.

A few counts support this clonotype. The chain is built from TRBV5-1 and TRBJ2-7; possibly TRBD1 for D (6 bases). The CDR3 has 14 residues. V was shortened by 3 bases and J by 2 bases, with 12 bases between the two germline ends. Germline V CDR1 and CDR2: SGHRS, YFSETQ. The CDR3 DNA sequence: TGCGCCAGCAGCTCGGACAGATACACCTACGAGCAGTACTTC. It codes for CASSSDRYTYEQYF. The whole variable domain, filled in from reference TRBV5-1 and TRBJ2-7, reads KAGVTQTPRYLIKTRGQQVTLSCSPISGHRSVSWYQQTPGQGLQFLFEYFSETQRNKGNFPGRFSGRQFSNSRSEMNVSTLELGDSALYLCASSSDRYTYEQYFGPGTRLTVT.

J is TRBJ2-3 and V is TRBV11-1; D is possibly TRBD1 (5 bases). Germline-derived CDR1 and CDR2 are SGHAT and FQDESV (reference sequence). The CDR3 sequence is 15 residues long. V lost 0 bases and J 3 bases, leaving 10 bases between the germline ends. The CDR3 here is CASSLAGQETDTQYF. CDR3 sequence (DNA): TGTGCCAGCAGCTTAGCGGGGCAGGAAACAGATACGCAGTATTTT.

As regards this clonotype: A much larger clone is a single base away; this may be a read error. The J gene is TRBJ2-1, the V gene TRBV10-3; D might be TRBD1 (6 bases). This CDR3 has 13 amino acids. Germline V gene sequence: CDR1 ENHRY, CDR2 SYGVKD. The CDR3 DNA reads as TGTGCCACCAGTACGCGACAGGACAATGAGCAGTTCTTC. This codes for CATSTRQDNEQFF.